This T cell receptor beta chain derives from a study of post-analysis software for immune sequencing data. Whole-study results and caveats: With F measure, samples from one preparation batch clustered together strongly. Among a handful of TRBV segments more frequent in patients than controls were TRBV5-6, TRBV5-1 and TRBV20-1.

TCR beta cDNA libraries included unique molecular identifiers. T cells numbering roughly 0.95 to 11 million gave rise to some 520,000 cDNA molecules. MiXCR, run by TCRdb on the PCR reads, gives a single entry per CDR3 protein. This table has more than 350,000 distinct CDR3 sequences, more than 30% appearing once. The germline CDR1 and CDR2 sequences are SEHNR and FQNEAQ (reference sequence). V was pared by 4 bases and J by 2 bases, with 3 bases of the junction left unmatched. The CDR3 is made up of 15 amino acids. This clonotype has a handful of counts. Its antigen remains unidentified. The sequence came from a girl aged 2 to 9 with multiple sclerosis. Sequenced sample: blood. This chain connects TRBV7-9 to TRBJ2-7, with 12 bases identical to TRBD2. CDR3 loop: CASSSTSGSPYEQYF. CDR3 coding DNA: TGTGCCAGCAGCTCGACTAGCGGGAGCCCCTACGAGCAGTACTTC. The full variable domain, rest sourced from reference TRBV7-9 and TRBJ2-7, is DTGVSQNPRHKITKRGQNVTFRCDPISEHNRLYWYRQTLGQGPEFLTYFQNEAQLEKSRLLSDRFSAERPKGSFSTLEIQRTEQGDSAMYLCASSSTSGSPYEQYFGPGTRLTVT.